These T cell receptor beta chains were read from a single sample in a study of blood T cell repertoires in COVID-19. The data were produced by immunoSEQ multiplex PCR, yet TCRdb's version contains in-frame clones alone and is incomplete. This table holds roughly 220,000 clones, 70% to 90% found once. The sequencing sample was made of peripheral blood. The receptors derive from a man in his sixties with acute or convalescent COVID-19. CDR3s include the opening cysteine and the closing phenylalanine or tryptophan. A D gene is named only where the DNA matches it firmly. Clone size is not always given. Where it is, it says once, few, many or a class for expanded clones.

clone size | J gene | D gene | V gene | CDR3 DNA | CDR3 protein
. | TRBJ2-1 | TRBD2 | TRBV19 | TGTGCCAGTAGTATCCCACTAGCGGGGGGGATCAATGAGCAGTTCTTC | CASSIPLAGGINEQFF
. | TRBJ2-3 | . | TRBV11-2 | TGTGCCAGCAGCTTAGTAGGGACTGGAGTCACAGATACGCAGTATTTT | CASSLVGTGVTDTQYF
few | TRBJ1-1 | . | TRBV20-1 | TGCAGTGCTAGTGAGCCGAGGAGTACTGAAGCTTTCTTT | CSASEPRSTEAFF
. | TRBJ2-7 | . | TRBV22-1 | TGTCCTGGGAGCGCACGTACGCAGGGGATCCCCTACGAGCAGTACTTC | CPGSARTQGIPYEQYF
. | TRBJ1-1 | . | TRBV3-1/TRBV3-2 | TGTGCCAGCAGCCAACGGCGGACAGCCATTAACACTGAAGCTTTCTTT | CASSQRRTAINTEAFF
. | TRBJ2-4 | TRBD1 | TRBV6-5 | TGTGCCAGCCAATACTTGACAGGGGGTAACATTCAGTACTTC | CASQYLTGGNIQYF
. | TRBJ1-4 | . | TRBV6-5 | TGTGCCAGCACCTCTAATACGGGGGGAGATGAAAAACTGTTTTTT | CASTSNTGGDEKLFF
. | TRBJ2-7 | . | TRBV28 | TGTGCCAGCAATGGGTCAGGAACTTCCTGGGAGCAGTACTTC | CASNGSGTSWEQYF
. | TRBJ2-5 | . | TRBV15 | TGTGCCACCAGCAGAGATCCGGGGTCCGGGGAGACCCAGTACTTC | CATSRDPGSGETQYF
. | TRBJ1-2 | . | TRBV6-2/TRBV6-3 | TGTGCCAGCAGTTACGGCAGAAGGGAGAACCCTTATAGGGATGGCTACACCTTC | CASSYGRRENPYRDGYTF
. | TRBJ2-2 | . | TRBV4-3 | TGCGCCAGCAGCCAAGGGTCGACCGAGGGTTCCGGGGAGCTGTTTTTT | CASSQGSTEGSGELFF
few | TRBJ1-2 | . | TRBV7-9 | TGTGCCAGCAGCTCAGACTATGGCTACACCTTC | CASSSDYGYTF
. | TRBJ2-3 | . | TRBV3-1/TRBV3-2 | TGTGCCAGCAGCCAACGGGGATCCGCTGTCACAGATACGCAGTATTTT | CASSQRGSAVTDTQYF
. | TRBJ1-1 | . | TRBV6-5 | TGTGCCAGCAGTTCCGGGACACCGAACACTGAAGCTTTCTTT | CASSSGTPNTEAFF
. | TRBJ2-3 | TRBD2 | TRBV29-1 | TGCAGCGTTGGGAGCGGGGGGGCAGATACGCAGTATTTT | CSVGSGGADTQYF
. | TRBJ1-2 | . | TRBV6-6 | TGTGCCAGCAGTTACTTGAGGACAAACCCTTACTATGGCTACACCTTC | CASSYLRTNPYYGYTF
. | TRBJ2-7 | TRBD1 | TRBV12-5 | TGTGCTAGTGGTTTAAATGATGGGACAGGCTCCTACGAGCAGTACTTC | CASGLNDGTGSYEQYF
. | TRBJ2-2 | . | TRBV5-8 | TGTGCCAGCAGCCGGCGTGGGGGAGGAGTGGGCACCGGGGAGCTGTTTTTT | CASSRRGGGVGTGELFF
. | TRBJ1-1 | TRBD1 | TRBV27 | TGTGCCAGCAGTTCCAGAGACAGGGGGCTTACTGAAGCTTTCTTT | CASSSRDRGLTEAFF
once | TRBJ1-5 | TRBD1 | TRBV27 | TGTGCCAGCAGAGGCAGGGGGCTGGACAATCAGCCCCAGCATTTT | CASRGRGLDNQPQHF
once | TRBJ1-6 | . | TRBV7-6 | TGTGCCAGCAGCTTATCCGGCTCCTATAATTCACCCCTCCACTTT | CASSLSGSYNSPLHF
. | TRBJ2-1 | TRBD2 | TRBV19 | TGTGCCAGTAGTATAAACCCCCCCGCGGGGGGGCCCTATGAGCAGTTCTTC | CASSINPPAGGPYEQFF
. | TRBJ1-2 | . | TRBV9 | TGTGCCAGCAGCGTCAGGGTTGACTATGGCTACACCTTC | CASSVRVDYGYTF
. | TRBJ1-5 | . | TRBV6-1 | TGTGCCAGCAGTGAACGCTCGGGGGGCGGCAATCAGCCCCAGCATTTT | CASSERSGGGNQPQHF
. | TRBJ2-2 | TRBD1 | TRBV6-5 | TGTGCCAGCAGCCTGGACAGGGTGATCGGGGAGCTGTTTTTT | CASSLDRVIGELFF
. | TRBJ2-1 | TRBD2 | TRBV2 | TGTGCCACCCAAGGGCGGGGGGGCCTCAATGAGCAGTTCTTC | CATQGRGGLNEQFF
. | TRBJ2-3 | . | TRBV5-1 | TGCGCCAGCAGCTTGGGGGCGTCCTCTCCCACAGATACGCAGTATTTT | CASSLGASSPTDTQYF
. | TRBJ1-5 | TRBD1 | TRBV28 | TGTGCCAGCAGCTCGGGGACAGGGGGACTCTATAGCAATCAGCCCCAGCATTTT | CASSSGTGGLYSNQPQHF
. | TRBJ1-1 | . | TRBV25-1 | TGTGCCAGCAGTAGACACCTACAGTACACTGAAGCTTTCTTT | CASSRHLQYTEAFF
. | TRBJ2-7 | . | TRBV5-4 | TGTGCCAGCAGCGTGGGACGGGGCTACGAGCAGTACTTC | CASSVGRGYEQYF
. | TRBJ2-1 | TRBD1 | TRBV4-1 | TGCGCCAGCAGCCAAGCCGGAAAGGGGGCGGATGAGCAGTTCTTC | CASSQAGKGADEQFF
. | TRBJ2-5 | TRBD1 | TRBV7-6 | TGTGCCAGCAGCCCCGACAGGGGTGAGACCCAGTACTTC | CASSPDRGETQYF
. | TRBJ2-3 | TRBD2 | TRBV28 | TGTGCCAGCAGTTCGGGACTAGCGGGGTACACAGATACGCAGTATTTT | CASSSGLAGYTDTQYF
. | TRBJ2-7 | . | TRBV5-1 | TGCGCCAGCAGCTTGGGGGTCGGTCCACAGAGTTACGAGCAGTACTTC | CASSLGVGPQSYEQYF
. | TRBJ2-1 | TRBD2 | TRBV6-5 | TGTGCCAGCATCGGACTAGCGGGGAGAAATGAGCAGTTCTTC | CASIGLAGRNEQFF
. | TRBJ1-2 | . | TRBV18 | TGTGCCAGCTCACACCCGACAGGATCTTTGGGAGGCTACACCTTC | CASSHPTGSLGGYTF
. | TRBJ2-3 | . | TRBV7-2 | TGTGCCAGCAGCTTAGACACACACACAGATACGCAGTATTTT | CASSLDTHTDTQYF
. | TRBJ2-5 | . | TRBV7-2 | TGTGCCAGCAGCTTAGCGCCTAGGTACCAAGAGACCCAGTACTTC | CASSLAPRYQETQYF
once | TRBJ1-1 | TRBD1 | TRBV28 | TGTGCCAGCAGTCCCGGGACAGGGGGCACTGAAGCTTTCTTT | CASSPGTGGTEAFF
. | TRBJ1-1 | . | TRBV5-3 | TGTGCCAGAAGCGGGCATGGGAGCCGGCGAGAAGCTTTCTTT | CARSGHGSRREAFF
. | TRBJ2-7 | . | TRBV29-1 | TGCAGCGTTGAATTAGACACCCCCTACGAGCAGTACTTC | CSVELDTPYEQYF
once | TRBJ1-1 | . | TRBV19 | TGTGCCAGTAGTACGATGATCAGGGGAAGCAACACTGAAGCTTTCTTT | CASSTMIRGSNTEAFF
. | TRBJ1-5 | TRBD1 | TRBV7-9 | TGTGCCAGCAGCCGCGGGACAGGCGGGAATCAGCCCCAGCATTTT | CASSRGTGGNQPQHF
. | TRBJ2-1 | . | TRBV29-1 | TGCAGCGTCGTCCCCGGCGGGGGCCGGGGCGGCGGTGAGCAGTTCTTC | CSVVPGGGRGGGEQFF
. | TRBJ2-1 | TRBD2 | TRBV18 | TGTGCCAGCTCACCGACTAGCGGGGGGAACAATGAGCAGTTCTTC | CASSPTSGGNNEQFF
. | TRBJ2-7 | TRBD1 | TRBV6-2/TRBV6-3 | TGTGCCAGCAGCTTCTCGGGACAGGGGGACTACGAGCAGTACTTC | CASSFSGQGDYEQYF
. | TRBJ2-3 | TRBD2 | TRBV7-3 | TGTGCCAGCAGCTATGGGGGAGGGGCTACCGCAGATACGCAGTATTTT | CASSYGGGATADTQYF
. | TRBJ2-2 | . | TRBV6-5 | TGTGCCAGCAGTCGCACAGGGATGAACACCGGGGAGCTGTTTTTT | CASSRTGMNTGELFF
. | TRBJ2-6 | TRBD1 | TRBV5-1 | TGCGCCAGCCGAATCGGTGGACAGGGGGGCTCTGGGGCCAACGTCCTGACTTTC | CASRIGGQGGSGANVLTF
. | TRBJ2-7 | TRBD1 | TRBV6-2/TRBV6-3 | TGTGCCAGCAGTTACCCACCGGGGACAGGGACCTACGAGCAGTACTTC | CASSYPPGTGTYEQYF
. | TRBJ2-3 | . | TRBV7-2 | TGTGCCAGCAGCTTAGAGGGGCGCACCCCCGGAGCCACGCAGTATTTT | CASSLEGRTPGATQYF
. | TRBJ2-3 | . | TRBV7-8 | TGTGCCAGCAGTCGACTAGTACTAGCCCCTAGTGATACGCAGTATTTT | CASSRLVLAPSDTQYF